This TCR beta chain was documented in a study of T cell responses to AZD1222 COVID-19 vaccine. To note about this clone: Its target is not known.

Here immunoSEQ multiplex PCR was the method, and the copy in TCRdb shows in-frame clones only, minus some. Here the sample spans more than 120,000 clones, roughly 87% being singletons. Study-wide results and caveats: The study found vaccine-associated CD4 TCRs spanning spike, dominant at 160-218 and 743-854. Targeting of unmutated variant regions was reportedly seen in nearly half of spike-specific TCRs. Possibly, clonal diversity was underestimated; donors were largely white British and included more females.

This CDR3 has 16 residues. Germline assignment: CDR1 MNHEY and CDR2 SMNVEV (reference sequence). V was shortened by 5 bases and J by 0 bases, with 17 bases between the two germline ends. The V gene is TRBV27, the J gene TRBJ2-7; D remains ambiguous. The receptor was isolated from an adult who received the MenACWY meningococcal vaccine as a control. The sequencing here drew on peripheral blood, taken 28 days after the second dose of the MenACWY control vaccine. The CDR3, as DNA: TGTGCCAGCAGTAGTCTCGGACGGAGTAGCTCCTACGAGCAGTACTTC. This translates into CASSSLGRSSSYEQYF.